What follows describes a single TCR beta chain. Enrollees, roughly 18 to 89 years old, lived in about two dozen US areas. Clones were read by immunoSEQ multiplex PCR, and TCRdb kept only the in-frame ones, dropping some. The sample lists about 200,000 clones; 70% to 90% were seen once. Trimming removed 6 bases at V and 5 bases at J, with 11 bases between. The germline CDR1 and CDR2 sequences are LNHDA and SQIVND (reference sequence). The length of the CDR3 is 12 residues. These data are taken from a study of blood T cell repertoires in COVID-19. The wider study: Acute and convalescent COVID-19 samples came from the United States, Italy and Spain.

The receptor's source is a woman in her thirties or forties with acute COVID-19. The chain carries TRBV19 and TRBJ2-7; maybe TRBD2 (6 bases). The sequencing input was PBMCs or T cells enriched from blood (not recorded which). CDR3 nucleotides: TGTGCCAGTAGCGGGGGTCTCAACGAGCAGTACTTC. Its protein is CASSGGLNEQYF.